These 19 T cell receptor beta chains were sequenced from one sample in a study of CD8 T cells in Susac syndrome (dated by TCRdb to the late 2010s). Receptor libraries were prepared by the immunoSEQ multiplex PCR assay. RNA was extracted using the RNeasy kit, and about 0.5 to 1 ug of the RNA was reverse transcribed with random hexamers. The public reads were reprocessed in TCRdb via fastp at Q25 and MiXCR, keeping in-frame beta chains. Every distinct CDR3 protein forms one entry, paired with its most common genes and DNA. The sample includes around 90,000 distinct CDR3 sequences, with about 95% observed a single time. 0.62% of the sample belongs to the ten largest clones. Sequencing was performed on CD8+ T cells from PBMCs. Source of these receptors: a human donor with Susac syndrome.

The chain carries TRBV20-1 and TRBJ1-4, with TRBD1 matching over 8 bases. With V trimmed by 2 bases and J by 6 bases, 5 bases remained unmatched. Germline CDR1 is DFQATT and CDR2 is SNEGSKA (reference sequence). The CDR3 is 14 amino acids. The CDR3 is CSARTGGGYEKLFF. For the CDR3, the DNA is TGCAGTGCTAGAACAGGGGGGGGATATGAAAAACTGTTTTTT.

V usage is TRBV29-1 and J usage is TRBJ1-2, with unresolved D. The ends were cut back, 3 bases at V and 0 bases at J, with 8 bases in the middle. This CDR3 contains 13 residues. CDR1 is SQVTM, CDR2 ANQGSEA, per germline. The CDR3 DNA follows: TGCAGCGTTGACAGACGTTCTAACTATGGCTACACCTTC. It specifies CSVDRRSNYGYTF.

This chain connects TRBV30 to TRBJ2-3, with D possibly being TRBD1 or TRBD2 (5 bases each). This CDR3 comprises 15 residues. Germline V gene sequence: CDR1 GTSNPN, CDR2 SVGIG (reference sequence). V lost 0 bases and J 8 bases, leaving 18 bases between the germline ends. CDR3 coding DNA: TGTGCCTGGAGTGTAGGGCCAGGAGGACATGGTACGCAGTATTTT. Its protein is CAWSVGPGGHGTQYF.

The gene calls are TRBV12-5 and TRBJ1-1; D is perhaps TRBD1 (5 bases). The V gene lost 5 bases and the J gene lost 8 bases, with 6 bases spanning the gap. Germline V gene sequence: CDR1 LGHNT, CDR2 FRNRAP. This CDR3 is 10 amino acids long. The CDR3 sequence is CASGRGEAFF. In nucleotides, the CDR3 is TGTGCTAGTGGTCGGGGGGAAGCTTTCTTT.

CDR3 sequence: CASGTGADTGELFF. As DNA, the CDR3 is TGTGCCAGCGGGACAGGGGCGGACACCGGGGAGCTGTTTTTT. The chain is built from TRBV11-2 and TRBJ2-2; TRBD1 agrees at 10 bases. With V trimmed by 8 bases and J by 3 bases, 3 bases remained unmatched. There are 14 residues in the CDR3. CDR1 is SGHAT and CDR2 is FQNNGV in the germline V gene.

This rearrangement joins TRBV7-9 to TRBJ2-5, with a weak D call TRBD2 (5 bases). CDR1 SEHNR and CDR2 FQNEAQ come from the germline V gene (reference sequence). Trimming shortened V by 2 bases and J by 3 bases, and 13 bases separated the two germline ends. The CDR3 contains 15 residues. In DNA, the CDR3 is TGTGCCAGCAGCTTACTTTCGTGGGGAGAAGAGACCCAGTACTTC. Its protein is CASSLLSWGEETQYF.

The rearrangement links TRBV20-1 to TRBJ2-7, with TRBD1 matching over 10 bases. The CDR3 has 14 residues. Germline V gene lookup returns CDR1 DFQATT and CDR2 SNEGSKA (reference sequence). The V gene end was trimmed by 6 bases and the J gene end by 3 bases; junction bases not matched to a gene: 8. CDR3 sequence reads: CSALRGQGDYEQYF. The CDR3 DNA reads TGCAGTGCCCTCCGTGGACAGGGGGACTACGAGCAGTACTTC.

This sequence joins TRBV30 and TRBJ2-2; D unresolved. Trimming left V 2 bases short and J 5 bases short, with 9 bases between. The CDR3 totals 13 residues. The germline V gene has CDR1 GTSNPN and CDR2 SVGIG (reference sequence). In DNA form, the CDR3 reads TGTGCCTGGAGTTGGCTGGGGACCGGGGAGCTGTTTTTT. Translated, it gives CAWSWLGTGELFF.

V usage is TRBV6-2 or TRBV6-3 and J usage is TRBJ2-1; the match to TRBD1 covers 9 bases. The V segment lost 4 bases and the J segment 1 base; nucleotides outside the gene matches: 5. The CDR3 length is 16 residues. CDR1 and CDR2 (germline): MNHEY, SVGEGT. CDR3 nucleotide sequence: TGTGCCAGCAGTTCTACCGGGACAGGGTCCTACAATGAGCAGTTCTTC. Translation gives CASSSTGTGSYNEQFF.

The chain links TRBV30 to TRBJ2-2; D gene uncertain. Looked up from germline, CDR1 is GTSNPN and CDR2 is SVGIG (reference sequence). V was pared by 1 base and J by 4 bases, with 10 bases between. CDR3 length: 14 amino acids. As DNA, the CDR3 is TGTGCCTGGAGTGACGGTTTCACCACCGGGGAGCTGTTTTTT. This encodes CAWSDGFTTGELFF.

The chain has TRBV30 and TRBJ1-6; possible D gene TRBD1, 6 bases. In germline, CDR1 is GTSNPN, CDR2 SVGIG (reference sequence). The CDR3 contains 18 residues. Between the trimmed V and J ends, which lost 3 bases and 3 bases, there was a span of 21 bases. The CDR3 here is CAWSLDVTGNGYNSPLHF. The CDR3 nucleotides are TGTGCCTGGAGCCTCGACGTAACAGGGAATGGCTATAATTCACCCCTCCACTTT.

This sequence joins TRBV15 and TRBJ2-2; TRBD2 aligns across 10 bases. This CDR3 is built from 16 residues. The germline V gene encodes CDR1 LNHNV and CDR2 YYDKDF (reference sequence). Trimming took 3 bases from V and 3 from J; bases not matched to a gene: 4. CDR3 nucleotides: TGTGCCACCAGCAGGGAAGCGGGGGGGGACACCGGGGAGCTGTTTTTT. As protein: CATSREAGGDTGELFF.

The chain recombines TRBV9 with TRBJ2-7, with 9 nucleotides matching TRBD1. Germline loops: CDR1 SGDLS, CDR2 YYNGEE. V was pared by 4 bases and J by 0 bases, with 8 bases of the junction left unmatched. CDR3 length: 16 amino acids. CDR3 region: CASSPRQGGDSYEQYF. The CDR3 DNA follows: TGTGCCAGCAGCCCCCGACAGGGGGGAGACTCCTACGAGCAGTACTTC.

The rearrangement links TRBV30 to TRBJ1-3; the D is unclear. CDR3 size: 11 residues. Trimming stripped 0 bases from V and 4 bases from J, with 1 base between. Germline V gene sequence: CDR1 GTSNPN, CDR2 SVGIG (reference sequence). CDR3 coding DNA: TGTGCCTGGAGTGTAGGAAACACCATATATTTT. It codes for CAWSVGNTIYF.

The genes are TRBV3-1 and TRBJ1-1; D may be TRBD1 (5 bases). V dropped 0 bases and J dropped 4 bases, with 9 bases sitting between them. CDR1 and CDR2 from the germline V gene are LGHDT and YNNKEL (reference sequence). The CDR3 contains 14 residues. CDR3 protein: CASSQETGATEAFF. CDR3 nucleotides: TGTGCCAGCAGCCAAGAGACCGGGGCCACTGAAGCTTTCTTT.

The CDR3 is CATSRDRQSAEKLFF. The CDR3 DNA sequence: TGTGCCACCAGCAGAGATAGACAATCGGCCGAAAAACTGTTTTTT. The chain combines TRBV15 with TRBJ1-4; no clear D gene. From germline, CDR1 is LNHNV and CDR2 YYDKDF (reference sequence). The CDR3 runs 15 residues. Trimming stripped 0 bases from V and 8 bases from J, with 13 bases between.

V and J are TRBV3-1 and TRBJ1-2; D is unresolved. Germline V gene lookup returns CDR1 LGHDT and CDR2 YNNKEL (reference sequence). The CDR3 totals 14 residues. Trimming stripped 2 bases from V and 4 bases from J, with 11 bases between. This CDR3 is CASSQRAATYGYTF. CDR3 sequence (DNA): TGTGCCAGCAGCCAACGTGCAGCTACCTATGGCTACACCTTC.

This rearrangement joins TRBV11-2 to TRBJ2-7; maybe TRBD2 (6 bases). Germline CDR1 reads SGHAT; CDR2 reads FQNNGV. Trimming stripped 5 bases from V and 7 bases from J, with 18 bases between. This CDR3 comprises 14 residues. The CDR3 reads CASSPAGRAREQYF. The CDR3 DNA reads TGTGCCAGCAGCCCGGCGGGGAGAGCAAGGGAGCAGTACTTC.

This chain links TRBV29-1 with TRBJ2-7; D remains ambiguous. There are 13 residues in the CDR3. The ends were cut back, 3 bases at V and 2 bases at J, with 11 bases in the middle. CDR1 SQVTM and CDR2 ANQGSEA come from the germline V gene. CDR3 DNA sequence: TGCAGCGTTGATACGGCCGAGGCCTACGAGCAGTACTTC. It encodes CSVDTAEAYEQYF.